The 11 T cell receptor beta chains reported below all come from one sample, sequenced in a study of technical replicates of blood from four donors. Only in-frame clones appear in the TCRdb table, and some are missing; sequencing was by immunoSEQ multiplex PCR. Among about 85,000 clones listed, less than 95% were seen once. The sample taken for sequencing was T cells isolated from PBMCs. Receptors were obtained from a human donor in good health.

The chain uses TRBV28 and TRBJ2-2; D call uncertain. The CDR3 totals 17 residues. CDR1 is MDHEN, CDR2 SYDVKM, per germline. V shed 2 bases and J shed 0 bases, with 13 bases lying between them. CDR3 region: CASSLDFPDSNTGELFF. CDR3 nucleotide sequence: TGTGCCAGCAGTTTAGACTTTCCCGACTCGAACACCGGGGAGCTGTTTTTT.

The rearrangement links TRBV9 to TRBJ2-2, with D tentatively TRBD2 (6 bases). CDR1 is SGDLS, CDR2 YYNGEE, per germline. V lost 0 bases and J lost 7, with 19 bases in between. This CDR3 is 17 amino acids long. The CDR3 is CASSVAVGGEGNGELFF. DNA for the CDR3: TGTGCCAGCAGCGTAGCAGTAGGCGGGGAAGGTAACGGGGAGCTGTTTTTT. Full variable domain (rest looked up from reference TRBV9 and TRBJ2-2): DSGVTQTPKHLITATGQRVTLRCSPRSGDLSVYWYQQSLDQGLQFLIQYYNGEERAKGNILERFSAQQFPDLHSELNLSSLELGDSALYFCASSVAVGGEGNGELFFGEGSRLTVL.

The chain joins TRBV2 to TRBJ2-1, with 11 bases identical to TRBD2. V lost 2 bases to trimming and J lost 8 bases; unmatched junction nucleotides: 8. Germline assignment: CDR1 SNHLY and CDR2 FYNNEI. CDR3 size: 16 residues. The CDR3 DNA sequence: TGTGCCAGCAGTGAAATAGCGGGAGGGCCTATGCATGAGCAGTTCTTC. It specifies CASSEIAGGPMHEQFF.

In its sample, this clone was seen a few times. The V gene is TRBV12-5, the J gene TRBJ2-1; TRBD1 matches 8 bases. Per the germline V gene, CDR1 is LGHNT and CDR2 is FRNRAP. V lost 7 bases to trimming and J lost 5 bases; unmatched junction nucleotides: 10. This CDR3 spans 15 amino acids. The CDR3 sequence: CASAITGGWDNEQFF. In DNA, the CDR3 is TGTGCTAGTGCCATTACAGGGGGTTGGGACAATGAGCAGTTCTTC.

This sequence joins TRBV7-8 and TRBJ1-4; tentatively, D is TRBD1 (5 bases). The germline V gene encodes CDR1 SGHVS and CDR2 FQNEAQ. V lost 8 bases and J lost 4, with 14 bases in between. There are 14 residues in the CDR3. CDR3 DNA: TGTGCCAGCGGGGGGTTGATGGTTAATGAAAAACTGTTTTTT. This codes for CASGGLMVNEKLFF.

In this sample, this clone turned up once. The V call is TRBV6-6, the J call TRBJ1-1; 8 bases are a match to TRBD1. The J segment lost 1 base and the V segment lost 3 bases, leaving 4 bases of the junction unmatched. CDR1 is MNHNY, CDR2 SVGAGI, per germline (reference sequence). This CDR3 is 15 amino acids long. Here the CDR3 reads CASSYGQGSNTEAFF. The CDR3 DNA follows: TGTGCCAGCAGTTATGGACAGGGATCGAACACTGAAGCTTTCTTT.

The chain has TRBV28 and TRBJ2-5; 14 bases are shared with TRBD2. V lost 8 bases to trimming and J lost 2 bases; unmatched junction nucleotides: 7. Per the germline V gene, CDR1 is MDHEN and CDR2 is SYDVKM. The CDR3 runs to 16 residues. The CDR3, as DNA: TGTGCCAGCGGACTAGCGGGAGGCCCACCTCAAGAGACCCAGTACTTC. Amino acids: CASGLAGGPPQETQYF.

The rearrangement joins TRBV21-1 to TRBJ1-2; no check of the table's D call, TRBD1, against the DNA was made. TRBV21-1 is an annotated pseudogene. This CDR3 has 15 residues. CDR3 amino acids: CASSKDGTGTYGYTF. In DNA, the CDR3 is TGTGCCAGCAGCAAAGATGGGACAGGGACCTATGGCTACACCTTC.

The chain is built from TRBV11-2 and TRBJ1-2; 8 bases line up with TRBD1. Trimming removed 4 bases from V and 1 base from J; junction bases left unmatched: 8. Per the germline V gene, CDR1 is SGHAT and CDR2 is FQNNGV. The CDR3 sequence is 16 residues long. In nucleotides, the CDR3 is TGTGCCAGCAGCTCTCCTGACAGGGGCCTTAACTATGGCTACACCTTC. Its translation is CASSSPDRGLNYGYTF. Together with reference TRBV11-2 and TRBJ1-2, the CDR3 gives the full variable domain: EAGVAQSPRYKIIEKRQSVAFWCNPISGHATLYWYQQILGQGPKLLIQFQNNGVVDDSQLPKDRFSAERLKGVDSTLKIQPAKLEDSAVYLCASSSPDRGLNYGYTFGSGTRLTVV.

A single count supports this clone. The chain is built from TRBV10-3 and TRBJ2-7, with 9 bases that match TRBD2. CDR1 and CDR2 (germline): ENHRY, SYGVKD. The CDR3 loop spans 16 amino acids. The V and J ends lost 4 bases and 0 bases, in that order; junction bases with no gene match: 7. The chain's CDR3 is CAISATTSGYSYEQYF. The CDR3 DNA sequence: TGTGCCATCAGTGCCACTACTAGCGGGTACTCCTACGAGCAGTACTTC.

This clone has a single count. CDR3 in amino acids: CASSRSLAQDTQYF. DNA for the CDR3: TGCGCCAGCAGCCGGAGCCTAGCCCAAGATACGCAGTATTTT. This chain links TRBV5-1 with TRBJ2-3, with a weak D call TRBD2 (5 bases). The germline CDR1 and CDR2 sequences are SGHRS and YFSETQ. The V and J ends lost 4 bases and 5 bases respectively, with 14 bases between them. This CDR3 has 14 amino acids.